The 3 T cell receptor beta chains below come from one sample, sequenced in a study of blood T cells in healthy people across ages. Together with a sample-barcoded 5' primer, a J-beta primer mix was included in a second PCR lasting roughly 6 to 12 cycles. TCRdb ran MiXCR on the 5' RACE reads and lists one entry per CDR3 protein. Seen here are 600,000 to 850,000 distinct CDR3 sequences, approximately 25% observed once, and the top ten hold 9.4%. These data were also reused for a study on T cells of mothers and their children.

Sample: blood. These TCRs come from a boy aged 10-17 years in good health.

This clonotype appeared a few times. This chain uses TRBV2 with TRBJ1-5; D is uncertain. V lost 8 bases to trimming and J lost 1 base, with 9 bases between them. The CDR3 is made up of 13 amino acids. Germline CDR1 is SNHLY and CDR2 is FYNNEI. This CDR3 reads CASALGSNQPQHF. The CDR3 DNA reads TGTGCCAGCGCTCTGGGCAGCAATCAGCCCCAGCATTTT.

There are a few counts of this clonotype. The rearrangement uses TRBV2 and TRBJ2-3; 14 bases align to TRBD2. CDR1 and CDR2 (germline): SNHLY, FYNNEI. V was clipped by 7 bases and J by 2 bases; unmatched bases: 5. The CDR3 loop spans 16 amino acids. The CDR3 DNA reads TGTGCCAGCAAACGGACTAGCGGGGGGAACACAGATACGCAGTATTTT. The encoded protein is CASKRTSGGNTDTQYF.

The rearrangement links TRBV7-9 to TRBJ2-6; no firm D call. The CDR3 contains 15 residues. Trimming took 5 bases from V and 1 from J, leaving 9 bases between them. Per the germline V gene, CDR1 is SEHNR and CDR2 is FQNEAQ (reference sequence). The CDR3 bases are TGTGCCAGCAGCCCCGACCCATCTGGGGCCAACGTCCTGACTTTC. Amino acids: CASSPDPSGANVLTF.